The clone carrying this T cell receptor beta chain was observed a handful of times. Its antigen is not identified. In TCRdb, the 5' RACE reads were re-called with MiXCR into one record per CDR3 protein. The profile covers 350,000 or so distinct CDR3 sequences, with 21% appearing a single time and roughly an eighth taken by the ten largest. This entry belongs to a study of T-cell memory formation after mild COVID-19. Study-level results: Cross-reactive memory appears to have joined, as suggested by some responding clones showing up in pre-infection memory. Later expanders leaned toward CD4+, whereas clones contracting from day 15 to 85 were balanced CD4/CD8.

The CDR3 length is 13 residues. J gave up 1 base and V 5 bases, and 2 bases lay outside the gene matches. Germline assignment: CDR1 MNHEY and CDR2 SVGEGT. This clonotype was obtained from an adult woman who had mild COVID-19 (a few samples of this study predate the infection). Cell type and time point are not known. The specimen was PBMCs or a T cell subset sorted from them (not recorded which). J is TRBJ2-7 and V is TRBV6-2 or TRBV6-3; TRBD1 matches 7 bases. The chain's CDR3 is CASSRQGSYEQYF. In DNA form, the CDR3 reads TGTGCCAGCAGTCGACAGGGATCCTACGAGCAGTACTTC.